This TCR beta chain came from a study of blood T cell repertoires in COVID-19. Study background: The United States, Italy and Spain provided the acute and convalescent COVID-19 samples. T cells, B-cell-depleted T cells, or PBMCs supplied cDNA or gDNA.

Only one count was recorded for this clone. The CDR3 contains 13 residues. The V gene lost 6 bases and the J gene lost 2 bases, with 10 bases spanning the gap. Germline V gene lookup returns CDR1 MNHEY and CDR2 SVGAGI. Original processing notes: Amplifying reference gene primers gave estimates of nucleated cell counts. The repertoire was sequenced with immunoSEQ multiplex PCR; TCRdb's copy has only in-frame clones and lacks some. V and J calls and clone size are given by that table; D and trimming were obtained from the DNA. The data contain 75,000 or so clones, around 90% of them singletons. This TCR came from a man aged 45 to 65 with acute or convalescent COVID-19. The chain joins TRBV6-5 to TRBJ1-2, with D unresolved. Sequencing was carried out using peripheral blood. The CDR3 sequence is CASRSDGNYGYTF. The CDR3 DNA follows: TGTGCCAGCAGAAGCGACGGCAACTATGGCTACACCTTC.